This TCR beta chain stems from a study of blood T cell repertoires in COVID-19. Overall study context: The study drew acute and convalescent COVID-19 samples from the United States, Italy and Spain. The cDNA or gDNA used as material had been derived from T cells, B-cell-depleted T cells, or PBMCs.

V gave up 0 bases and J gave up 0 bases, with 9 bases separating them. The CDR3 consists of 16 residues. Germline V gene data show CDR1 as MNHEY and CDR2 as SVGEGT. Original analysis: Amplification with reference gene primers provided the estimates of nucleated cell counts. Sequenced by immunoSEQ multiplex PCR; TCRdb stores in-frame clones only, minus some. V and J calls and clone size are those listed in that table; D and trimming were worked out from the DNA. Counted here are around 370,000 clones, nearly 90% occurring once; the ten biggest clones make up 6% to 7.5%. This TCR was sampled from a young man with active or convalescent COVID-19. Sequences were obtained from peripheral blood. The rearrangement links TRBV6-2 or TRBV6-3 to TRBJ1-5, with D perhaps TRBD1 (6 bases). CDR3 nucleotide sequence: TGTGCCAGCAGTTACTCGGGGGGGCTTAGCAATCAGCCCCAGCATTTT. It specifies CASSYSGGLSNQPQHF.